Following are 28 T cell receptor beta chains from one sample sequenced in a study of neurological immune-mediated disorders. TCRdb recomputed calls from the 5' RACE reads with MiXCR, one row per CDR3 protein. The sample contains 85,000 to 110,000 distinct CDR3 sequences, 10% to 11% of which appear only once. Time point in this sample: longitudinal time-point 3. Sample: PBMCs. The origin of the receptors is a female donor with HTLV-1-associated myelopathy (HAM/TSP).

In its sample, this clonotype was seen many times. V gene TRBV5-1 combines with J gene TRBJ2-3; D assignment may be TRBD1 or TRBD2 (6 bases each). CDR3 length: 19 residues. Trimming pared 1 base from V and 3 bases from J, leaving 24 bases between. From germline, CDR1 is SGHRS and CDR2 YFSETQ. Here the CDR3 DNA reads TGCGCCAGCAGCTTGACGATGGGGGCGTGGGGGGATGGGACAGATACGCAGTATTTT. Its protein product is CASSLTMGAWGDGTDTQYF.

This clonotype was seen a handful of times. The chain is built from TRBV6-5 and TRBJ2-6; tentatively, D is TRBD2 (5 bases). Germline values: CDR1 MNHEY, CDR2 SVGAGI. The CDR3 runs to 16 residues. The V gene lost 4 bases and the J gene lost 4 bases, with 14 bases spanning the gap. The CDR3 sequence is CASSSPGSSGANVLTF. The CDR3 nucleotides read TGTGCCAGCAGTTCCCCGGGATCGTCAGGGGCCAACGTCCTGACTTTC.

This clonotype was recorded at least ten times. V usage is TRBV5-1 and J usage is TRBJ2-3, with a possible D match to TRBD2 (6 bases). CDR1 and CDR2 from the germline V gene are SGHRS and YFSETQ. With 2 bases removed from V and 0 bases from J, the gap between germline ends came to 13 bases. The CDR3 is 16 amino acids. The DNA of the CDR3 is TGCGCCAGCAGCTTACCCGGGGGTGCTAGCACAGATACGCAGTATTTT. Its translation is CASSLPGGASTDTQYF.

Many counts were recorded for this clonotype. The chain combines TRBV5-1 with TRBJ2-7; unclear D gene. This CDR3 comprises 15 residues. CDR1 SGHRS and CDR2 YFSETQ come from the germline V gene. V lost 4 bases and J 6 bases, leaving 20 bases between the germline ends. CDR3 sequence reads: CASSTSLTDLTEQYF. CDR3 in DNA: TGCGCCAGCAGCACCAGTCTTACAGACCTCACCGAGCAGTACTTC.

This clonotype was seen many times. The V call is TRBV20-1, the J call TRBJ1-1, with D uncertain. This CDR3 is built from 12 residues. From germline, CDR1 is DFQATT and CDR2 SNEGSKA (reference sequence). V gave up 6 bases and J gave up 3 bases, with 11 bases separating them. This CDR3 reads CSALTGDTEAFF. CDR3 bases: TGCAGTGCCCTGACCGGGGACACTGAAGCTTTCTTT.

As regards this clonotype: Germline is not matched at one junction end, which may reflect a read error. The chain links TRBV28 to TRBJ2-5; the D gene is possibly TRBD1 (5 bases). This CDR3 is 14 amino acids long. Germline loops: CDR1 MDHEN, CDR2 SYDVKM. The CDR3 loop is CASRGRGKTETKYF. The DNA for the CDR3 is TGTGCCAGCAGGGGAAGGGGCAAGACGGAGACCAAGTACTTC.

This clonotype was recorded many times. The genes are TRBV7-9 and TRBJ2-1; 8 bases match TRBD1. The CDR3 consists of 12 residues. V gave up 3 bases and J gave up 12 bases; unmatched junction bases: 4. CDR1 is SEHNR and CDR2 is FQNEAQ in the germline V gene (reference sequence). The CDR3 nucleotides are TGTGCCAGCAGCTTGGAGGGACAGGTGCAGTTCTTC. Encoded protein: CASSLEGQVQFF.

This clonotype was observed a handful of times. V usage is TRBV9 and J usage is TRBJ1-2; 8 positions match TRBD1. The length of the CDR3 is 16 residues. The germline V gene has CDR1 SGDLS and CDR2 YYNGEE. Germline trimming cut 4 bases from V and 1 base from J; bases unmatched to any gene: 9. CDR3 sequence: CASSPTQGAFNYGYTF. CDR3 nucleotide sequence: TGTGCCAGCAGCCCTACCCAGGGGGCCTTTAACTATGGCTACACCTTC.

This clonotype has more than one count but fewer than ten. This chain connects TRBV28 to TRBJ1-1, with D uncertain. The germline V gene encodes CDR1 MDHEN and CDR2 SYDVKM. The CDR3 runs 14 residues. Trimming shortened V by 6 bases and J by 3 bases, and 14 bases separated the two germline ends. CDR3 bases: TGTGCCAGCAGATGGTCCCCAGAAGACACTGAAGCTTTCTTT. Translation: CASRWSPEDTEAFF.

This clonotype occurred many times. This chain links TRBV29-1 with TRBJ2-3; D may be TRBD1 or TRBD2 (6 bases each). Germline V gene lookup returns CDR1 SQVTM and CDR2 ANQGSEA. CDR3 length: 15 amino acids. Trimming left V 6 bases short and J 0 bases short, with 16 bases between. CDR3 nucleotides: TGCAGCGTCGGGTGGGGGGCGACTAGCACAGATACGCAGTATTTT. Translation: CSVGWGATSTDTQYF.

In its sample, this clonotype is medium-sized. This chain links TRBV5-1 with TRBJ2-3; D perhaps matches TRBD2 (7 bases). Trimming pared 4 bases from V and 6 bases from J, leaving 18 bases between. The CDR3 loop spans 15 amino acids. CDR1 is SGHRS, CDR2 YFSETQ, per germline. Here the CDR3 reads CASSVFGGAEDTQYF. In DNA form, the CDR3 reads TGCGCCAGCAGCGTTTTTGGGGGGGCAGAGGATACGCAGTATTTT. Combining the CDR3 with reference TRBV5-1 and TRBJ2-3 gives the whole variable domain KAGVTQTPRYLIKTRGQQVTLSCSPISGHRSVSWYQQTPGQGLQFLFEYFSETQRNKGNFPGRFSGRQFSNSRSEMNVSTLELGDSALYLCASSVFGGAEDTQYFGPGTRLTVL.

This clonotype was observed at least ten times. The chain combines TRBV7-2 with TRBJ2-4; 7 bases align to TRBD2. Trimming cost V 4 bases and J 2 bases; bases outside gene matches: 11. CDR1 SGHTA and CDR2 FQGNSA come from the germline V gene. The CDR3 extends over 17 amino acids. The DNA for the CDR3 is TGTGCCAGCAGCTCAAAAGCGGGGCCTATAACCAAAAACATTCAGTACTTC. Residues: CASSSKAGPITKNIQYF. Full variable domain (remainder filled in from reference TRBV7-2 and TRBJ2-4): GAGVSQSPSNKVTEKGKDVELRCDPISGHTALYWYRQSLGQGLEFLIYFQGNSAPDKSGLPSDRFSAERTGGSVSTLTIQRTQQEDSAVYLCASSSKAGPITKNIQYFGAGTRLSVL.

The table lists this clonotype with many counts. The chain carries TRBV5-1 and TRBJ2-3; the match to TRBD2 covers 8 bases. This CDR3 spans 15 amino acids. CDR1 and CDR2 (germline): SGHRS, YFSETQ. V gave up 2 bases and J gave up 4 bases; unmatched junction bases: 6. The CDR3: CASSFAGGGPDTQYF. CDR3 in DNA: TGCGCCAGCAGCTTCGCCGGGGGGGGTCCAGATACGCAGTATTTT.

This clonotype was detected many times. This chain links TRBV4-1 with TRBJ2-7, with TRBD2 matching over 9 bases. Germline CDR1 MGHRA, CDR2 YSYEKL. J was trimmed by 6 bases and V by 1 base; bases with no gene match: 13. This CDR3 region has 17 residues. The CDR3 bases are TGCGCCAGCAGCCAAGGGCGGGGGGGCTCAGGTCCTCCCGAGCAGTACTTC. It codes for CASSQGRGGSGPPEQYF.

The chain uses TRBV6-1 and TRBJ2-7, with D possibly TRBD2 on 5 matching bases. V was trimmed by 3 bases and J by 0 bases, leaving 18 bases between them. The CDR3 covers 17 residues. Germline V CDR1 and CDR2: MNHNS, SASEGT. Written as DNA, the CDR3 is TGTGCCAGCAGTGATTATACGGTGGAGGTTCGCTCCTACGAGCAGTACTTC. Translated, it gives CASSDYTVEVRSYEQYF.

The sample holds many counts of this clonotype. The rearrangement uses TRBV5-1 and TRBJ1-1, with TRBD1 matching over 8 bases. After removal of 5 bases from V and 9 bases from J, the junction contained 6 bases not matched to a gene. Per germline, CDR1 SGHRS and CDR2 YFSETQ. This CDR3 has 12 residues. For the CDR3, the DNA is TGCGCCAGCAGACCGGACAGGGAAAAAGCTTTCTTT. This encodes CASRPDREKAFF.

This clonotype was picked up many times. The rearrangement uses TRBV5-1 and TRBJ2-6; D possibly corresponds to TRBD1 (6 bases). Germline values: CDR1 SGHRS, CDR2 YFSETQ. V was clipped by 3 bases and J by 0 bases, with 7 bases between them. The CDR3 is 15 residues long. CDR3 nucleotides: TGCGCCAGCAGCTCGGACAGCTCTGGGGCCAACGTCCTGACTTTC. It codes for CASSSDSSGANVLTF.

This clonotype came up many times. An end of the junction does not agree with germline; a read error may underlie this. The chain recombines TRBV15 with TRBJ2-1; the D gene is possibly TRBD2 (6 bases). CDR3 length: 16 amino acids. Per germline, CDR1 LNHNV and CDR2 YYDKDF (reference sequence). CDR3 residues: CATSSPGTDPYNEQFF. Here the CDR3 DNA reads TGTGCTACCAGCAGTCCGGGGACTGACCCATACAATGAGCAGTTCTTC. The whole variable domain, filled in from reference TRBV15 and TRBJ2-1, reads DAMVIQNPRYQVTQFGKPVTLSCSQTLNHNVMYWYQQKSSQAPKLLFHYYDKDFNNEADTPDNFQSRRPNTSFCFLDIRSPGLGDTAMYLCATSSPGTDPYNEQFFGPGTRLTVL.

The sample holds many counts of this clonotype. The V and J genes are TRBV20-1 and TRBJ2-7, with D unresolved. The ends were cut back, 3 bases at V and 6 bases at J, with 15 bases in the middle. Germline assignment: CDR1 DFQATT and CDR2 SNEGSKA (reference sequence). CDR3 size: 13 residues. The CDR3 region is CSARKEALPEQYF. DNA of the CDR3: TGCAGTGCTAGGAAGGAAGCTCTGCCCGAGCAGTACTTC.

In this sample, this clonotype turned up many times. The chain couples TRBV28 to TRBJ2-5; 9 nucleotides align to TRBD2. This CDR3 contains 16 residues. J gave up 1 base and V 7 bases, and 10 bases lay outside the gene matches. Germline V CDR1 and CDR2: MDHEN, SYDVKM. The DNA for the CDR3 is TGTGCCAGCACCTTGGGTAGCGGGGGCCCCCAAGAGACCCAGTACTTC. Translation gives CASTLGSGGPQETQYF.

This clonotype was observed at least ten times. V is TRBV7-2 and J is TRBJ2-2; D gene uncertain. Trimming took off 5 bases at V and 7 bases at J, with 8 bases between the two ends. CDR3 length: 12 amino acids. Per germline, CDR1 SGHTA and CDR2 FQGNSA. DNA for the CDR3: TGTGCCAGCAGCAGGGCTGTCGGGGAGCTGTTTTTT. Residues: CASSRAVGELFF. Together with reference TRBV7-2 and TRBJ2-2, the CDR3 gives the full variable domain: GAGVSQSPSNKVTEKGKDVELRCDPISGHTALYWYRQSLGQGLEFLIYFQGNSAPDKSGLPSDRFSAERTGGSVSTLTIQRTQQEDSAVYLCASSRAVGELFFGEGSRLTVL.

This clonotype was picked up many times. This sequence joins TRBV10-3 and TRBJ2-1; D may be TRBD1 (5 bases). CDR1 and CDR2 from the germline V gene are ENHRY and SYGVKD. This CDR3 is 16 amino acids long. Trimming left V 0 bases short and J 6 bases short, with 15 bases between. The CDR3 is CAISESIREGLNEQFF. The CDR3 DNA reads as TGTGCCATCAGTGAGTCGATCAGGGAAGGGCTCAATGAGCAGTTCTTC.

There are many counts of this clonotype. This chain links TRBV20-1 with TRBJ2-3, with a possible D match to TRBD2 (5 bases). The CDR3 has 14 residues. Deletions cut 6 bases from V and 0 bases from J, with 13 bases between. Per germline, CDR1 DFQATT and CDR2 SNEGSKA (reference sequence). The CDR3 nucleotides read TGCAGTGCCCCTGTGAGCGGTAGCACAGATACGCAGTATTTT. Its translation: CSAPVSGSTDTQYF.

This clonotype was picked up a small number of times. The rearrangement uses TRBV5-1 and TRBJ2-1; TRBD2 might be the D (5 bases). The CDR3 loop spans 14 amino acids. Trimming took 1 base from V and 0 from J, leaving 5 bases between them. Germline V gene data show CDR1 as SGHRS and CDR2 as YFSETQ. CDR3 region: CASSLRDSYNEQFF. CDR3 DNA sequence: TGCGCCAGCAGCTTGCGGGACTCCTACAATGAGCAGTTCTTC.

This clonotype was picked up many times. This chain links TRBV20-1 with TRBJ2-3; D perhaps matches TRBD2 (5 bases). V lost 0 bases and J lost 4, with 11 bases in between. Germline CDR1 reads DFQATT; CDR2 reads SNEGSKA (reference sequence). The CDR3 spans 14 residues. CDR3 region: CSARDPRRADTQYF. In DNA form, the CDR3 reads TGCAGTGCTAGAGATCCGCGGCGGGCAGATACGCAGTATTTT.

Concerning this clonotype: Being one base from a much bigger clone, this may be a read error. The CDR3 reads CASSLAATRSREQYF. For the CDR3, the DNA is TGCGCCAGCAGCTTGGCAGCCACCAGGTCCCGGGAGCAGTACTTC. V gene TRBV5-1 combines with J gene TRBJ2-7; the D is unclear. Trimming cost V 0 bases and J 7 bases, with 17 bases left between them. The CDR3 has 15 amino acids. CDR1 is SGHRS, CDR2 YFSETQ, per germline.

This clonotype appeared many times. The chain recombines TRBV29-1 with TRBJ2-6, with no clear D. There are 16 residues in the CDR3. The V end lost 1 base, the J end lost 4 bases, and 14 bases lay between the germline ends. In germline, CDR1 is SQVTM, CDR2 ANQGSEA. CDR3 sequence (DNA): TGCAGCGTTGAAGGAGCAGGAAGCGCCGGGGCCAACGTCCTGACTTTC. This translates into CSVEGAGSAGANVLTF. Looking up the rest from reference TRBV29-1 and TRBJ2-6 gives the full variable domain: SAVISQKPSRDICQRGTSLTIQCQVDSQVTMMFWYRQQPGQSLTLIATANQGSEATYESGFVIDKFPISRPNLTFSTLTVSNMSPEDSSIYLCSVEGAGSAGANVLTFGAGSRLTVL.

This clonotype was observed at least ten times. The rearrangement uses TRBV4-2 and TRBJ2-3; no definite D call. Trimming pared 0 bases from V and 2 bases from J, leaving 9 bases between. This CDR3 contains 15 residues. Germline CDR1 is LGHNA and CDR2 is YNFKEQ. The CDR3 sequence: CASSQDRSYTDTQYF. The CDR3 DNA reads TGTGCCAGCAGCCAAGATCGGTCCTACACAGATACGCAGTATTTT.